A single sample is the source of the 26 T cell receptor beta chains below, sequenced in a study of blood T cells in healthy people across ages. Next came a second PCR, run for about 7 to 12 cycles, which used a sample-barcoded 5' primer along with a J-beta primer mix. TCRdb re-derived calls from the 5' RACE reads in MiXCR, one entry per CDR3 protein. The sample yields 1.5 million to 2 million distinct CDR3 sequences, 28% seen once. Sequencing used blood. The receptors originated from a woman between 25 and 40 years old in good health.

Worth noting for this clonotype: This may be a read error: a much more frequent sequence differs by one nucleotide. The chain combines TRBV9 with TRBJ1-2; D is undetermined. V was shortened by 10 bases and J by 4 bases, with 17 bases between the two germline ends. This CDR3 is 13 amino acids long. Germline loops: CDR1 SGDLS, CDR2 YYNGEE. CDR3 DNA sequence: TGTGCCGGCACCGCGCAGGCCGCCTATGGCTACACCTTC. Encoded protein: CAGTAQAAYGYTF.

The CDR3 DNA reads TGTGCCAGTGGACTAGAAGGGTCAGATACGCAGTATTTT. Translated, it gives CASGLEGSDTQYF. The chain combines TRBV2 with TRBJ2-3; 7 bases match TRBD2. Germline V lookup: CDR1 SNHLY, CDR2 FYNNEI. The CDR3 loop spans 13 amino acids. The trim removed 9 bases at V and 4 bases at J, leaving 7 bases unmatched.

This clonotype was recorded a few times. The CDR3 here is CATSRVKIGTKQETQYF. The CDR3 coding sequence is TGTGCCACCAGCAGAGTTAAGATTGGGACAAAACAAGAGACCCAGTACTTC. This chain connects TRBV15 to TRBJ2-5; the D gene is possibly TRBD1 (6 bases). The CDR3 covers 17 residues. V was cut by 1 base and J by 2 bases, with 17 bases left in between. CDR1 is LNHNV, CDR2 YYDKDF, per germline (reference sequence). Complete variable domain (other parts from reference TRBV15 and TRBJ2-5): DAMVIQNPRYQVTQFGKPVTLSCSQTLNHNVMYWYQQKSSQAPKLLFHYYDKDFNNEADTPDNFQSRRPNTSFCFLDIRSPGLGDTAMYLCATSRVKIGTKQETQYFGPGTRLLVL.

The chain couples TRBV11-2 to TRBJ1-2; 12 bases are a match to TRBD1. Trimming took 6 bases from V and 7 from J; bases not matched to a gene: 15. The CDR3 runs to 17 residues. Germline V gene data show CDR1 as SGHAT and CDR2 as FQNNGV. CDR3 bases: TGTGCCAGCAGTCTAAGGGACAGGGGGCGCGGTAATGCTGGCTACACCTTC. This gives the protein CASSLRDRGRGNAGYTF.

This clonotype was seen a handful of times. The gene calls are TRBV4-1 and TRBJ1-2; D uncertain. CDR3 size: 15 residues. Germline CDR1 reads MGHRA; CDR2 reads YSYEKL. Trimming left V 0 bases short and J 4 bases short, with 12 bases between. CDR3 residues: CASSQDAREGYGYTF. CDR3 DNA: TGCGCCAGCAGCCAAGACGCGAGAGAGGGCTATGGCTACACCTTC.

The sample holds a few counts of this clonotype. V usage is TRBV3-1 and J usage is TRBJ2-7; D might be TRBD1 (6 bases). V lost 0 bases and J lost 5, with 11 bases in between. CDR3 length: 14 residues. Germline CDR1 reads LGHDT; CDR2 reads YNNKEL (reference sequence). DNA for the CDR3: TGTGCCAGCAGCCAAGAAGTGGGGGCCCACGAGCAGTACTTC. Translating gives CASSQEVGAHEQYF.

This clonotype was counted between two and nine times. The J gene is TRBJ1-1, the V gene TRBV12-3 or TRBV12-4; D ambiguous. The CDR3 sequence is 15 residues long. V was shortened by 5 bases and J by 1 base, with 14 bases between the two germline ends. CDR3 sequence reads: CASSPHSGSNTEAFF. The DNA for the CDR3 is TGTGCCAGCAGTCCCCACTCGGGATCGAACACTGAAGCTTTCTTT.

The sample holds many counts of this clonotype. The chain has TRBV29-1 and TRBJ1-1; D remains unclear. V was clipped by 4 bases and J by 0 bases, with 6 bases between them. The V gene's germline CDR1 is SQVTM and CDR2 ANQGSEA. The CDR3 length is 12 residues. CDR3 coding DNA: TGCAGCGTTGGTTCTGTGAACACTGAAGCTTTCTTT. Protein: CSVGSVNTEAFF.

CDR3 DNA sequence: TGTGCCAGCTCACCGGCGGCGTCGGGACAGGGACCCTACGAGCAGTACTTC. Translation gives CASSPAASGQGPYEQYF. The chain employs TRBV18 and TRBJ2-7, with 9 bases fitting TRBD1. This CDR3 has 17 amino acids. Germline V gene data show CDR1 as KGHSH and CDR2 as LQKENI. The junction had 11 bases not matched to a gene; V was cut back by 3 bases and J by 2 bases. The variable domain in full, completed from reference TRBV18 and TRBJ2-7, reads NAGVMQNPRHLVRRRGQEARLRCSPMKGHSHVYWYRQLPEEGLKFMVYLQKENIIDESGMPKERFSAEFPKEGPSILRIQQVVRGDSAAYFCASSPAASGQGPYEQYFGPGTRLTVT.

This clonotype was picked up many times. The chain recombines TRBV7-9 with TRBJ2-1; the match to TRBD2 covers 9 bases. The germline V gene has CDR1 SEHNR and CDR2 FQNEAQ (reference sequence). This CDR3 contains 13 residues. V shed 3 bases, J shed 9 bases, and the junction held 3 bases outside the gene matches. The CDR3 spells CASSLREGLEQFF. CDR3 DNA sequence: TGTGCCAGCAGCTTGCGGGAGGGCCTTGAGCAGTTCTTC.

This rearrangement joins TRBV6-1 to TRBJ1-2, with a possible D match to TRBD1 (6 bases). Germline V gives CDR1 MNHNS, CDR2 SASEGT. V gave up 1 base and J gave up 5 bases, with 14 bases separating them. The CDR3 has 15 amino acids. The CDR3 sequence: CASSEVATGVYGYTF. The DNA of the CDR3 is TGTGCCAGCAGTGAAGTGGCGACAGGTGTTTATGGCTACACCTTC.

V usage is TRBV5-1 and J usage is TRBJ2-1, with D tentatively TRBD1 (5 bases). Trimming removed 3 bases from V and 0 bases from J, with 25 bases in between. The CDR3 sequence is 20 residues long. Per the germline V gene, CDR1 is SGHRS and CDR2 is YFSETQ. CDR3 DNA sequence: TGCGCCAGCAGCTCTCTATTGGGCCAGGGTTCAAAAAGCTCCTACAATGAGCAGTTCTTC. It translates to CASSSLLGQGSKSSYNEQFF.

V is TRBV7-2 and J is TRBJ2-2; D gene uncertain. From germline, CDR1 is SGHTA and CDR2 FQGNSA. This CDR3 has 13 residues. The CDR3 region has the DNA TGTGCTTGTCGGATCGCGAACACCGGGGAGCTGTTTTTT. Protein sequence: CACRIANTGELFF.

The sample holds a few counts of this clonotype. This chain joins TRBV24-1 and TRBJ1-2, with D unclear. Germline CDR1 is KGHDR and CDR2 is SFDVKD. Trimming removed 11 bases from V and 6 bases from J, with 12 bases in between. This CDR3 is 11 amino acids long. The DNA for the CDR3 is TGTGCCAACGAGAGGGTGAATGGCTACACCTTC. Translated: CANERVNGYTF.

Only a few counts were recorded for this clonotype. The V and J genes are TRBV10-3 and TRBJ2-3; D gene ambiguous. Germline assignment: CDR1 ENHRY and CDR2 SYGVKD. The CDR3 sequence is 13 residues long. V was trimmed by 4 bases and J by 3 bases, leaving 8 bases between them. CDR3 sequence (DNA): TGTGCCATCAGTGTAAAAGGGACAGATACGCAGTATTTT. Amino acids: CAISVKGTDTQYF.

The table lists this clonotype with a few counts. The chain carries TRBV15 and TRBJ2-1; 10 bases align to TRBD1. The J segment lost 4 bases and the V segment lost 0 bases, leaving 3 bases of the junction unmatched. The CDR3 is 16 residues long. From germline, CDR1 is LNHNV and CDR2 YYDKDF (reference sequence). As DNA, the CDR3 is TGTGCCACCAGCAGAGATCGGGACAGGGGATACAATGAGCAGTTCTTC. Residues: CATSRDRDRGYNEQFF. Combining the CDR3 with reference TRBV15 and TRBJ2-1 gives the whole variable domain DAMVIQNPRYQVTQFGKPVTLSCSQTLNHNVMYWYQQKSSQAPKLLFHYYDKDFNNEADTPDNFQSRRPNTSFCFLDIRSPGLGDTAMYLCATSRDRDRGYNEQFFGPGTRLTVL.

J is TRBJ2-5 and V is TRBV5-1; D might be TRBD2 (7 bases). The germline gives CDR1 SGHRS, CDR2 YFSETQ. The CDR3 extends over 15 amino acids. Trimming cost V 7 bases and J 5 bases, with 21 bases left between them. This chain's CDR3 is CASCRWGGPEETQYF. The CDR3 DNA follows: TGCGCCAGCTGTCGTTGGGGGGGGCCAGAGGAGACCCAGTACTTC.

The V gene is TRBV20-1, the J gene TRBJ1-6; 9 bases match TRBD1. The CDR3 has 15 amino acids. V gave up 2 bases and J gave up 7 bases; unmatched junction bases: 6. The germline gives CDR1 DFQATT, CDR2 SNEGSKA (reference sequence). CDR3 DNA sequence: TGCAGTGCTAGACGTAGGGACAGGGTGAATTCACCCCTCCACTTT. This translates into CSARRRDRVNSPLHF.

The J gene is TRBJ2-7, the V gene TRBV5-5; 12 bases align to TRBD2. Germline CDR1 is SGHKS and CDR2 is YYEKEE (reference sequence). Trimming removed 6 bases from V and 3 bases from J; junction bases left unmatched: 13. The CDR3 contains 17 residues. In DNA form, the CDR3 reads TGTGCCAGCATCGGGACTAGCGGGCCCGAGGATTGCTACGAGCAGTACTTC. It is translated as CASIGTSGPEDCYEQYF.

This clonotype occurred many times. This chain links TRBV9 with TRBJ2-3, with D possibly TRBD2 on 6 matching bases. This CDR3 comprises 16 residues. CDR1 is SGDLS and CDR2 is YYNGEE in the germline V gene. V gave up 0 bases and J gave up 8 bases, with 19 bases separating them. In DNA form, the CDR3 reads TGTGCCAGCAGCGTAGAAGGGTGGGCGGGGAGTGGTACGCAGTATTTT. It specifies CASSVEGWAGSGTQYF.

This clonotype appeared a few times. The V and J genes are TRBV7-8 and TRBJ2-1, with D unresolved. Germline V gene sequence: CDR1 SGHVS, CDR2 FQNEAQ. V was pared by 4 bases and J by 8 bases, with 15 bases between. The CDR3 loop spans 14 amino acids. CDR3 amino acids: CASSSRLEDDEQFF. CDR3 coding DNA: TGTGCCAGCAGCTCCCGGCTAGAAGACGATGAGCAGTTCTTC.

Remarks on this clonotype: This clone may be a read error of a much larger clone one base away. The genes are TRBV6-6 and TRBJ2-5; tentative D call: TRBD2 (6 bases). The V end lost 8 bases, the J end lost 11 bases, and 21 bases lay between the germline ends. Germline V gene lookup returns CDR1 MNHNY and CDR2 SVGAGI (reference sequence). The CDR3 is 13 amino acids. CDR3 bases: TGTGCCAGCCTGACTAGTAATGGCGGTGAGCAGTACTTC. Protein: CASLTSNGGEQYF.

In this sample, this clonotype turned up a few times. One junction end disagrees with the germline gene, perhaps due to a read error. The V and J genes are TRBV7-2 and TRBJ2-3; no clear D gene. Germline V lookup: CDR1 SGHTA, CDR2 FQGNSA. The CDR3 contains 14 residues. The CDR3 region has the DNA TGTGCCAGCAGCGTGGACGGAGCGCTAGATGCGCAGTATTTT. Encoded protein: CASSVDGALDAQYF.

This chain links TRBV5-5 with TRBJ2-7; 8 bases fit TRBD2. Unmatched junction bases numbered 7, after V lost 2 bases and J lost 6 bases. Germline CDR1 reads SGHKS; CDR2 reads YYEKEE (reference sequence). The CDR3 has 14 amino acids. Written as DNA, the CDR3 is TGTGCCAGCAGCTTCGGGGGGGTTTACCTCGAGCAGTACTTC. Translation gives CASSFGGVYLEQYF.

This clonotype was detected a few times. The chain employs TRBV7-2 and TRBJ2-1; a weak D match, TRBD2 (6 bases). Trimming removed 2 bases at V and 14 bases at J, with 19 bases between. Germline V gives CDR1 SGHTA, CDR2 FQGNSA. The CDR3 sequence is 14 residues long. The CDR3: CASSLSRDSHVEFF. DNA of the CDR3: TGTGCCAGCAGCTTATCCCGGGACTCCCACGTGGAGTTCTTC.

The J gene is TRBJ2-7, the V gene TRBV10-3, with D possibly being TRBD2 (5 bases). The CDR3 spans 13 residues. CDR1 and CDR2 from the germline V gene are ENHRY and SYGVKD. The ends were cut back, 3 bases at V and 3 bases at J, with 9 bases in the middle. The CDR3 nucleotides read TGTGCCATCAGTGAAGCGGCCGGCTACGAGCAGTACTTC. Protein sequence: CAISEAAGYEQYF.